The following is a TCR beta chain sequence with its context. As yet, its antigen is unknown. This sample was taken from a study of response to subunit inactivated influenza vaccine. Study findings and constraints: Authors suggested each seasonal influenza vaccination recruits few new T cells.

TCRdb fed the RT-PCR reads into MiXCR, producing one record per CDR3 protein. Altogether 590,000 or so distinct CDR3 sequences are present, around 15% being singletons, with the ten largest covering less than 9%. This sample comprised PBMCs from blood, obtained around 15 days before vaccination. This sequence was found in a man aged 50-59 years who received an inactivated influenza vaccine.

CDR3 bases: TGTGCCATCAGTGCCCACAGGGAGGATCAGCCCCAGCATTTT. Its protein product is CAISAHREDQPQHF. The chain combines TRBV10-3 with TRBJ1-5; D is possibly TRBD1 (6 bases). This CDR3 is 14 amino acids long. CDR1 and CDR2 from the germline V gene are ENHRY and SYGVKD. V shed 4 bases and J shed 5 bases, with 12 bases lying between them.